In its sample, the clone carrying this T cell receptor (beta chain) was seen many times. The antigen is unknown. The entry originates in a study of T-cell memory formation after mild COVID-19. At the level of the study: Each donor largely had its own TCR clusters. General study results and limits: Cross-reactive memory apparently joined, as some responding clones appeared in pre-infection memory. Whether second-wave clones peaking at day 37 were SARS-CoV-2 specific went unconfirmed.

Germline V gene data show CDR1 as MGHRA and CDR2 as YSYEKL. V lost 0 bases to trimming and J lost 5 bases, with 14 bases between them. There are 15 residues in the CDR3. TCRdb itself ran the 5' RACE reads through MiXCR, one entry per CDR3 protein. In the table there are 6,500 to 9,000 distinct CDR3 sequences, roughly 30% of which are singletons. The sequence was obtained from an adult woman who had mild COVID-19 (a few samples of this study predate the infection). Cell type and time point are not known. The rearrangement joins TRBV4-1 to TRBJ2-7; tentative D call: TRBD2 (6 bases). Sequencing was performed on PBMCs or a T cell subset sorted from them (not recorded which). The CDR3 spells CASSQEIAGNDEQYF. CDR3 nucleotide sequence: TGCGCCAGCAGCCAAGAGATTGCGGGGAATGACGAGCAGTACTTC.